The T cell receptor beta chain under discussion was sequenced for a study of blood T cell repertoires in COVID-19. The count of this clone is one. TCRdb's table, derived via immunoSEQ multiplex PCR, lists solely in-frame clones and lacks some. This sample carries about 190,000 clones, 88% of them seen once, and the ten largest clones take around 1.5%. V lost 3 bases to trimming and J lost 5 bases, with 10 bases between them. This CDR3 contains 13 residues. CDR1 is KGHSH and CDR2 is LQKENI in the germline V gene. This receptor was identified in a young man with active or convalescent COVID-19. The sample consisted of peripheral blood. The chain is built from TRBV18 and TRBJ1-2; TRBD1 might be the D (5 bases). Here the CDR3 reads CASSPDTSYGYTF. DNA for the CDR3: TGTGCCAGCTCACCGGACACTTCTTATGGCTACACCTTC. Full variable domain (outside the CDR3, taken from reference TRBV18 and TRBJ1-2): NAGVMQNPRHLVRRRGQEARLRCSPMKGHSHVYWYRQLPEEGLKFMVYLQKENIIDESGMPKERFSAEFPKEGPSILRIQQVVRGDSAAYFCASSPDTSYGYTFGSGTRLTVV.